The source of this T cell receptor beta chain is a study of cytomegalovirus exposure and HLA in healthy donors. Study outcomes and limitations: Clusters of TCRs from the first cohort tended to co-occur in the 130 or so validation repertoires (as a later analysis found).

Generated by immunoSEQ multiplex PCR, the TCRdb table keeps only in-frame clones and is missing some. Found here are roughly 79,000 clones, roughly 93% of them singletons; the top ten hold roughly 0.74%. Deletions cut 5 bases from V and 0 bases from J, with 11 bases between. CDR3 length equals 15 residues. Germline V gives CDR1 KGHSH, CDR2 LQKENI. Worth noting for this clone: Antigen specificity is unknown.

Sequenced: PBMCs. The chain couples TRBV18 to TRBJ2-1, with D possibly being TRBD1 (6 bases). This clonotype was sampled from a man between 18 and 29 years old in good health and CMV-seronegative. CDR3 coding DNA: TGTGCCAGCTCAAGGGGGATTAGCTCCTACAATGAGCAGTTCTTC. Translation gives CASSRGISSYNEQFF.